Given below is one T cell receptor beta chain in context. Data came from immunoSEQ multiplex PCR; TCRdb stores just in-frame clones and leaves some out. The sample has about 98,000 clones; roughly 94% are singletons. This specimen belongs to a study of T cell changes during pregnancy in multiple sclerosis. The sample in question was peripheral blood, obtained after pregnancy. This clonotype originated in a female donor in good health, enrolled as a control in a pregnancy study.

The DNA for the CDR3 is TGTGCCAGTGGACTAGGGGTCGTCGAGCAGTACTTC. Translating gives CASGLGVVEQYF. This rearrangement joins TRBV6-1 to TRBJ2-7; TRBD2 matches 7 bases. This CDR3 is built from 12 residues. Germline CDR1 reads MNHNS; CDR2 reads SASEGT. Trimming at V came to 9 bases and at J to 6 bases, leaving 8 bases not matched to a gene.